This T cell receptor beta chain was retrieved from a study of cytomegalovirus exposure and HLA in healthy donors. In germline, CDR1 is LGHNT, CDR2 FRNRAP. Trimming left V 3 bases short and J 6 bases short, with 4 bases between. The CDR3 runs 11 residues. Primers: 60 Vbeta forward and 13 Jbeta reverse. Method: immunoSEQ multiplex PCR; TCRdb's copy keeps in-frame clones and lacks some. In the table there are 120,000 to 150,000 clones, almost 80% of which are singletons. This clonotype was sampled from a woman between 40 and 50 years old in good health and CMV-seropositive. V is TRBV12-5 and J is TRBJ2-3; D gene unclear. The sequenced sample was PBMCs. Here the CDR3 DNA reads TGTGCTAGTGGTTTCATCGATACGCAGTATTTT. Its translation is CASGFIDTQYF. Drawing the rest from reference TRBV12-5 and TRBJ2-3, the complete variable domain is DARVTQTPRHKVTEMGQEVTMRCQPILGHNTVFWYRQTMMQGLELLAYFRNRAPLDDSGMPKDRFSAEMPDATLATLKIQPSEPRDSAVYFCASGFIDTQYFGPGTRLTVL.